This T cell receptor beta chain came from a study of cytomegalovirus exposure and HLA in healthy donors. As for the study in general: The Caucasian-associated ancestry cluster contained about four fifths of the roughly 390 genotyped donors. Study results and caveats: A later analysis showed TCR association rates differing by HLA locus, peaking at DRB1 and lowest at HLA-C. About 90% or about 30% of the time was how often most TCR beta V segments were productive, according to an earlier analysis.

The PCR was carried out with 60 Vbeta primers and 13 Jbeta primers. Per the original data handling: The authors later counted about 80 million unique TCR beta chains, approximately 12 million of them shared. TCRdb keeps only in-frame clones here, not all; method: immunoSEQ multiplex PCR. V and J calls and clone size come straight from that table; D and trimming were deduced from the DNA. The sample holds more than 140,000 clones; roughly 78% are singletons and the top ten take roughly 3.2%. Note on this clone: The antigen is undetermined. One junction end disagrees with the germline gene, perhaps due to a read error.

Germline CDR1 MNHEY, CDR2 SVGAGI. This CDR3 contains 13 residues. This sequence joins TRBV6-5 and TRBJ1-2; no clear D gene. The sample consisted of PBMCs. This sequence originates from a man aged 18 to 29 in good health and CMV-seropositive. The CDR3 protein is CASSSQSNYGYPF. The CDR3 DNA reads TGTGCCAGCAGTTCCCAGAGTAACTATGGCTACCCCTTC.